What follows are 26 T cell receptor beta chains derived from one specimen sequenced in a study of neurological immune-mediated disorders. Time point specified: longitudinal time-point 2. TCRdb redid the calling of the 5' RACE reads with MiXCR, one entry per CDR3 protein. The sample lists about 80,000 distinct CDR3 sequences; approximately 6% were seen once. Sequencing used PBMCs. The receptors originated from a woman aged 55-70 years with multiple sclerosis.

This clonotype was counted between two and nine times. The chain links TRBV3-1 to TRBJ1-3, with 7 nucleotides matching TRBD1. Germline trimming cut 3 bases from V and 7 bases from J; bases unmatched to any gene: 9. Germline CDR1 LGHDT, CDR2 YNNKEL (reference sequence). The CDR3 totals 15 residues. Written as DNA, the CDR3 is TGTGCCAGCAGCCATCCGACAGGGCTCCGGAACACCATATATTTT. It codes for CASSHPTGLRNTIYF.

This clonotype was counted many times. The rearrangement joins TRBV7-8 to TRBJ1-1; D perhaps matches TRBD1 (5 bases). The CDR3 covers 15 residues. Germline-derived CDR1 and CDR2 are SGHVS and FQNEAQ. V lost 1 base and J 4 bases, leaving 13 bases between the germline ends. The CDR3 spells CASSLVVGGGTEAFF. CDR3 in DNA: TGTGCCAGCAGCTTAGTGGTGGGGGGAGGCACTGAAGCTTTCTTT. The full variable domain, its missing parts supplied by reference TRBV7-8 and TRBJ1-1, is GAGVSQSPRYKVAKRGQDVALRCDPISGHVSLFWYQQALGQGPEFLTYFQNEAQLDKSGLPSDRFFAERPEGSVSTLKIQRTQQEDSAVYLCASSLVVGGGTEAFFGQGTRLTVV.

This clonotype occurred many times. The chain links TRBV5-1 to TRBJ2-2; D remains unclear. Germline loops: CDR1 SGHRS, CDR2 YFSETQ. Deletions cut 5 bases from V and 4 bases from J, with 3 bases between. The CDR3 sequence is 11 residues long. Here the CDR3 reads CASRSTGELFF. The CDR3 DNA is TGCGCCAGCAGATCCACCGGGGAGCTGTTTTTT.

This clonotype has a count of ten or more. The chain couples TRBV5-1 to TRBJ2-2; 8 nucleotides line up with TRBD1. The germline gives CDR1 SGHRS, CDR2 YFSETQ. The CDR3 covers 16 residues. Trimming cost V 4 bases and J 4 bases; bases outside gene matches: 9. The CDR3 coding sequence is TGCGCCAGCAGCCTACAGACAGGGGTGGGCACCGGGGAGCTGTTTTTT. Translation gives CASSLQTGVGTGELFF. Full variable domain (remainder filled in from reference TRBV5-1 and TRBJ2-2): KAGVTQTPRYLIKTRGQQVTLSCSPISGHRSVSWYQQTPGQGLQFLFEYFSETQRNKGNFPGRFSGRQFSNSRSEMNVSTLELGDSALYLCASSLQTGVGTGELFFGEGSRLTVL.

By share, this clonotype counts as medium-sized. V gene TRBV7-8 combines with J gene TRBJ2-7, with 7 positions matching TRBD1. Looked up from germline, CDR1 is SGHVS and CDR2 is FQNEAQ. CDR3 size: 13 residues. V dropped 5 bases and J dropped 4; count of bases not matched to a gene: 5. CDR3 sequence: CASSLGQIYEQYF. DNA for the CDR3: TGTGCCAGCAGCCTGGGACAGATATACGAGCAGTACTTC. Variable domain in full (rest from reference TRBV7-8 and TRBJ2-7): GAGVSQSPRYKVAKRGQDVALRCDPISGHVSLFWYQQALGQGPEFLTYFQNEAQLDKSGLPSDRFFAERPEGSVSTLKIQRTQQEDSAVYLCASSLGQIYEQYFGPGTRLTVT.

This clonotype was detected many times. This chain connects TRBV7-8 to TRBJ1-5, with D perhaps TRBD1 (6 bases). Germline lookup yields CDR1 SGHVS and CDR2 FQNEAQ. Trimming stripped 5 bases from V and 3 bases from J, with 11 bases between. The CDR3 covers 14 residues. The CDR3: CASSPRQVNQPQHF. The CDR3 DNA reads TGTGCCAGCAGCCCCAGACAGGTCAATCAGCCCCAGCATTTT. Supplemented by reference TRBV7-8 and TRBJ1-5, the full variable domain reads GAGVSQSPRYKVAKRGQDVALRCDPISGHVSLFWYQQALGQGPEFLTYFQNEAQLDKSGLPSDRFFAERPEGSVSTLKIQRTQQEDSAVYLCASSPRQVNQPQHFGDGTRLSIL.

A word on this clonotype: A read error may account for a junction end that differs from germline. The chain recombines TRBV28 with TRBJ1-4, with 8 bases aligning to TRBD1. Germline assignment: CDR1 MDHEN and CDR2 SYDVKM. The CDR3 covers 13 residues. The CDR3 bases are TGTACCAGCAGGGGACAGGCGTATGAAAAACTGTTTTTT. It codes for CTSRGQAYEKLFF.

The sample holds many counts of this clonotype. The chain couples TRBV7-6 to TRBJ2-5; tentatively, D is TRBD2 (6 bases). Germline V gene data show CDR1 as SGHVS and CDR2 as FNYEAQ. The germline V and J ends were trimmed by 1 base and 2 bases, with 14 bases remaining between them. The CDR3 contains 16 residues. CDR3 DNA sequence: TGTGCCAGCAGCTTAGGGGGTTTAGCGGCTCAAGAGACCCAGTACTTC. Protein: CASSLGGLAAQETQYF.

The table lists this clonotype with many counts. The CDR3 loop is CASSLGGPQTYNEQFF. The CDR3, as DNA: TGTGCCAGCAGCTTGGGGGGCCCCCAAACCTACAATGAGCAGTTCTTC. The chain has TRBV5-6 and TRBJ2-1, with D tentatively TRBD1 (5 bases). Germline CDR1 and CDR2: SGHDT and YYEEEE. The CDR3 is 16 amino acids. Trimming shortened V by 0 bases and J by 2 bases, and 12 bases separated the two germline ends.

The chain uses TRBV5-1 and TRBJ1-3, with 7 positions matching TRBD1. Germline loops: CDR1 SGHRS, CDR2 YFSETQ. V lost 4 bases, J lost 0 bases, and 13 bases stayed unmatched. CDR3 length equals 18 residues. CDR3: CASSPFPLQGSSGNTIYF. CDR3 in DNA: TGCGCCAGCAGCCCCTTCCCCCTACAGGGGAGCTCTGGAAACACCATATATTTT.

This clonotype occurred many times. The CDR3 sequence: CATSDSGTGGYEQYF. CDR3 DNA: TGTGCCACCAGTGACTCCGGGACAGGGGGCTACGAGCAGTACTTC. This chain connects TRBV24-1 to TRBJ2-7, with 11 bases identical to TRBD1. V gave up 4 bases and J gave up 3 bases; unmatched junction bases: 4. The CDR3 length is 15 residues. Germline V gene lookup returns CDR1 KGHDR and CDR2 SFDVKD.

This clonotype showed up many times. This chain joins TRBV15 and TRBJ1-4; D unresolved. V lost 0 bases and J lost 5, with 10 bases in between. This CDR3 region has 15 residues. Germline-derived CDR1 and CDR2 are LNHNV and YYDKDF (reference sequence). The CDR3 reads CATSRDPGPNEKLFF. For the CDR3, the DNA is TGTGCCACCAGCAGAGATCCGGGTCCGAATGAAAAACTGTTTTTT.

This clonotype was seen many times. The J gene is TRBJ2-5, the V gene TRBV5-6; D call uncertain. The length of the CDR3 is 15 residues. Trimming took off 4 bases at V and 6 bases at J, with 19 bases between the two ends. The germline gives CDR1 SGHDT, CDR2 YYEEEE. The CDR3 reads CASSITPTGRQTQYF. In nucleotides, the CDR3 is TGTGCCAGCAGCATCACCCCGACTGGGCGACAGACCCAGTACTTC.

This clonotype was counted ten times or more. The rearrangement uses TRBV12-3 or TRBV12-4 and TRBJ2-5; D possibly corresponds to TRBD1 (5 bases). Trimming removed 6 bases from V and 3 bases from J, with 14 bases in between. The CDR3 has 14 amino acids. CDR3 amino acids: CASSLLAREETQYF. DNA of the CDR3: TGTGCCAGCAGCCTCCTGGCCAGGGAAGAGACCCAGTACTTC.

This clonotype has at least ten counts. V is TRBV5-1 and J is TRBJ1-2; possibly TRBD1 for D (6 bases). V lost 7 bases and J 4 bases, leaving 14 bases between the germline ends. The CDR3 is 13 residues long. Germline CDR1 is SGHRS and CDR2 is YFSETQ. In nucleotides, the CDR3 is TGCGCCAGCGGGTTAACAGGGCCCTATGGCTACACCTTC. The encoded protein is CASGLTGPYGYTF.

The chain has TRBV4-1 and TRBJ2-5; D gene ambiguous. The CDR3 has 12 amino acids. V lost 2 bases and J lost 4, with 5 bases in between. Germline V lookup: CDR1 MGHRA, CDR2 YSYEKL. The CDR3 reads CASSQPPETQYF. For the CDR3, the DNA is TGCGCCAGCAGCCAACCACCAGAGACCCAGTACTTC.

Many counts were recorded for this clonotype. The V gene is TRBV28, the J gene TRBJ1-1; D gene unclear. Deletions cut 4 bases from V and 0 bases from J, with 12 bases between. Germline-derived CDR1 and CDR2 are MDHEN and SYDVKM. The CDR3 extends over 15 amino acids. This chain's CDR3 is CASSSLGNLNTEAFF. In DNA, the CDR3 is TGTGCCAGCAGTTCGCTAGGAAACTTGAACACTGAAGCTTTCTTT.

This clonotype was seen many times. The chain has TRBV12-3 or TRBV12-4 and TRBJ1-4; TRBD1 is a possible D gene (6 bases). V was shortened by 1 base and J by 8 bases, with 20 bases between the two germline ends. The CDR3 is 17 amino acids. The CDR3 DNA follows: TGTGCCAGCAGTTTAGAGGCCCTGACAGGAAGGAGGGAAAAACTGTTTTTT. Its protein is CASSLEALTGRREKLFF.

This clonotype was detected ten times or more. J is TRBJ2-1 and V is TRBV20-1; 10 bases line up with TRBD2. Losses at the gene ends were 5 bases for V and 8 bases for J; bases not matched to a gene: 6. CDR1 and CDR2 (germline): DFQATT, SNEGSKA (reference sequence). The CDR3 covers 13 residues. CDR3 coding DNA: TGCAGTGCTGAGCGGGGGGGCGTGGATGAGCAGTTCTTC. Protein: CSAERGGVDEQFF.

Ten or more counts support this clonotype. V usage is TRBV6-6 and J usage is TRBJ2-6; 12 nucleotides line up with TRBD1. From germline, CDR1 is MNHNY and CDR2 SVGAGI (reference sequence). V dropped 10 bases and J dropped 3; count of bases not matched to a gene: 10. The CDR3 is 17 residues long. The CDR3 spells CAIKPGDRGLGANVLTF. In nucleotides, the CDR3 is TGTGCCATCAAGCCAGGGGACAGGGGGCTTGGGGCCAACGTCCTGACTTTC.

V and J are TRBV7-9 and TRBJ2-7; D possibly corresponds to TRBD2 (6 bases). This CDR3 region has 14 residues. Trimming removed 5 bases at V and 2 bases at J, with 13 bases between. In germline, CDR1 is SEHNR, CDR2 FQNEAQ (reference sequence). CDR3 residues: CASSRGLITYEQYF. The CDR3 bases are TGTGCCAGCAGCCGGGGACTTATAACCTACGAGCAGTACTTC.

This clonotype was picked up many times. The rearrangement joins TRBV20-1 to TRBJ1-6; the D gene is possibly TRBD1 (5 bases). The germline V gene encodes CDR1 DFQATT and CDR2 SNEGSKA (reference sequence). V dropped 4 bases and J dropped 5 bases, with 15 bases sitting between them. This CDR3 is 15 amino acids long. DNA for the CDR3: TGCAGTGCTAACACCCACCGGGGGAATAATTCACCCCTCCACTTT. Its protein product is CSANTHRGNNSPLHF.

This clonotype appeared once. A read error may explain this, as a much larger clone is one base away. V usage is TRBV5-1 and J usage is TRBJ1-4; TRBD1 might be the D (6 bases). The CDR3 covers 14 residues. Germline CDR1 SGHRS, CDR2 YFSETQ. CDR3 in DNA: TGCGCCAGCAGCCTGGACAGCAGGAATGGAAAACTGTTTTTT. Translation: CASSLDSRNGKLFF.

This clonotype was recorded many times. This sequence joins TRBV5-5 and TRBJ2-4; tentative D call: TRBD2 (5 bases). Germline V CDR1 and CDR2: SGHKS, YYEKEE (reference sequence). V lost 4 bases and J 9 bases, leaving 14 bases between the germline ends. The CDR3 consists of 13 residues. The CDR3 loop is CASSLVGDLIQYF. As DNA, the CDR3 is TGTGCCAGCAGCCTTGTCGGGGATCTCATTCAGTACTTC.

This clonotype was detected ten times or more. The rearrangement links TRBV29-1 to TRBJ1-2; tentative D call: TRBD1 (6 bases). The CDR3 sequence is 13 residues long. The germline CDR1 and CDR2 sequences are SQVTM and ANQGSEA. V lost 7 bases to trimming and J lost 2 bases, with 14 bases between them. The CDR3 DNA reads TGCAGCGGGATGGTCCAGGGGAACTATGGCTACACCTTC. This gives the protein CSGMVQGNYGYTF. Full variable domain (outside the CDR3, taken from reference TRBV29-1 and TRBJ1-2): SAVISQKPSRDICQRGTSLTIQCQVDSQVTMMFWYRQQPGQSLTLIATANQGSEATYESGFVIDKFPISRPNLTFSTLTVSNMSPEDSSIYLCSGMVQGNYGYTFGSGTRLTVV.

This clonotype has a count of ten or more. The J gene is TRBJ2-3, the V gene TRBV6-5, with a tentative D call TRBD2 (5 bases). Germline CDR1 MNHEY, CDR2 SVGAGI. This CDR3 is 15 amino acids long. The V and J ends lost 5 bases and 0 bases respectively, with 12 bases between them. The CDR3 nucleotides are TGTGCCAGCAGTCGCTCTAGCCGGAGCACAGATACGCAGTATTTT. Its translation is CASSRSSRSTDTQYF.